These 29 T cell receptor beta chains share one sample of origin, sequenced in a study of identifying expanded T cells in peripheral blood. Clones were read by immunoSEQ multiplex PCR, and TCRdb kept only the in-frame ones, dropping some. The data hold 100,000 to 150,000 clones, with roughly 84% observed a single time. Sequenced input: blood. Receptors originate from a person aged 18 to 75 in good health.

The chain links TRBV4-3 to TRBJ2-3; D may match TRBD1 or TRBD2 (5 bases each). Germline lookup yields CDR1 LGHNA and CDR2 YSLEER. The V and J ends lost 0 bases and 5 bases respectively, with 12 bases between them. The length of the CDR3 is 15 residues. CDR3 DNA: TGCGCCAGCAGCCAAGATCGGGGTGGGGGAGATACGCAGTATTTT. It encodes CASSQDRGGGDTQYF.

V and J are TRBV20-1 and TRBJ2-7, with D perhaps matching TRBD2 (5 bases). The V end was cut by 3 bases, the J end by 4 bases, with 7 bases between. Per germline, CDR1 DFQATT and CDR2 SNEGSKA (reference sequence). CDR3 length equals 11 residues. The CDR3 protein is CSASSGYEQYF. The CDR3 DNA reads as TGCAGTGCTAGCAGCGGTTACGAGCAGTACTTC.

The rearrangement uses TRBV5-6 and TRBJ1-1; D unresolved. Looked up from germline, CDR1 is SGHDT and CDR2 is YYEEEE. The CDR3 is 15 amino acids. V was shortened by 0 bases and J by 11 bases, with 20 bases between the two germline ends. The CDR3 DNA reads TGTGCCAGCAGCTTGGTCGGAGTTGGAGGGATTGAGGCTTTCTTT. Protein product: CASSLVGVGGIEAFF.

The V gene is TRBV4-3, the J gene TRBJ1-2; the D is unclear. Trimming stripped 3 bases from V and 2 bases from J, with 10 bases between. In germline, CDR1 is LGHNA, CDR2 YSLEER. The length of the CDR3 is 14 residues. In nucleotides, the CDR3 is TGCGCCAGCAGCCAGGAGGGCTGGAACTATGGCTACACCTTC. This codes for CASSQEGWNYGYTF.

V gene TRBV7-8 combines with J gene TRBJ1-2; D uncertain. Trimming removed 10 bases at V and 5 bases at J, with 14 bases between. The CDR3 sequence is 12 residues long. Germline assignment: CDR1 SGHVS and CDR2 FQNEAQ. The CDR3 DNA follows: TGTGCCACCACTCGGGTACCTTATGGCTACACCTTC. Translated: CATTRVPYGYTF.

A few counts support this clone. CDR3 in amino acids: CASSPNAAGGFEKLFF. In DNA form, the CDR3 reads TGTGCCAGCAGCCCGAACGCCGCAGGGGGTTTCGAAAAACTGTTTTTT. The J gene is TRBJ1-4, the V gene TRBV5-6; 7 bases line up with TRBD1. The CDR3 runs to 16 residues. Trimming took 4 bases from V and 8 from J; bases not matched to a gene: 14. Germline lookup yields CDR1 SGHDT and CDR2 YYEEEE.

The genes are TRBV7-2 and TRBJ2-2; D gene ambiguous. CDR3 size: 16 residues. Germline assignment: CDR1 SGHTA and CDR2 FQGNSA. V gave up 5 bases and J gave up 7 bases, with 20 bases separating them. CDR3 amino acids: CASSANAPSVDGELFF. The CDR3 coding sequence is TGTGCCAGCAGCGCCAACGCTCCCTCGGTGGACGGGGAGCTGTTTTTT.

The chain has TRBV12-5 and TRBJ1-2, with D possibly being TRBD1 (6 bases). The ends were cut back, 2 bases at V and 7 bases at J, with 11 bases in the middle. The CDR3 spans 13 residues. Germline assignment: CDR1 LGHNT and CDR2 FRNRAP. This chain's CDR3 is CASGLITGFGYTF. In DNA form, the CDR3 reads TGTGCTAGTGGTTTGATAACAGGGTTTGGCTACACCTTC.

The chain employs TRBV15 and TRBJ1-6; D is unresolved. Trimming cost V 3 bases and J 0 bases, with 6 bases left between them. Germline CDR1 and CDR2: LNHNV and YYDKDF (reference sequence). This CDR3 comprises 15 residues. CDR3 DNA: TGTGCCACCAGCAGTCGTAGCTCCTATAATTCACCCCTCCACTTT. Protein sequence: CATSSRSSYNSPLHF. The complete variable domain, with remaining parts taken from reference TRBV15 and TRBJ1-6, reads DAMVIQNPRYQVTQFGKPVTLSCSQTLNHNVMYWYQQKSSQAPKLLFHYYDKDFNNEADTPDNFQSRRPNTSFCFLDIRSPGLGDTAMYLCATSSRSSYNSPLHFGNGTRLTVT.

This clone is a singleton in its sample. This rearrangement joins TRBV5-1 to TRBJ1-1, with 9 bases identical to TRBD1. Germline trimming cut 4 bases from V and 4 bases from J; bases unmatched to any gene: 11. Germline V lookup: CDR1 SGHRS, CDR2 YFSETQ. This CDR3 comprises 16 residues. In nucleotides, the CDR3 is TGCGCCAGCAGCCCCCTCCCGGGACAGGGCGGCACTGAAGCTTTCTTT. Translated: CASSPLPGQGGTEAFF.

This clone was observed a handful of times. This chain joins TRBV30 and TRBJ2-4, with 8 bases matching TRBD1. Germline CDR1 GTSNPN, CDR2 SVGIG (reference sequence). The J segment lost 2 bases and the V segment lost 1 base, leaving 7 bases of the junction unmatched. The CDR3 runs to 16 residues. In nucleotides, the CDR3 is TGTGCCTGGAGTGGGTCAGGGGGCTTATCCAAAAACATTCAGTACTTC. It is translated as CAWSGSGGLSKNIQYF.

This clone was observed a single time. The V call is TRBV19, the J call TRBJ1-1; no clear D gene. There are 15 residues in the CDR3. With 4 bases removed from V and 4 bases from J, the gap between germline ends came to 16 bases. Germline CDR1 reads LNHDA; CDR2 reads SQIVND (reference sequence). CDR3 loop: CASSTREAQGTEAFF. CDR3 DNA sequence: TGTGCCAGTAGTACCCGCGAGGCTCAAGGCACTGAAGCTTTCTTT.

The J gene is TRBJ1-4, the V gene TRBV28, with D tentatively TRBD1 (5 bases). CDR3 size: 12 residues. The ends were cut back, 9 bases at V and 8 bases at J, with 13 bases in the middle. Germline-derived CDR1 and CDR2 are MDHEN and SYDVKM. The CDR3 bases are TGTGCCAGTAATACAGGAGGGGAAAAACTGTTTTTT. Its protein product is CASNTGGEKLFF. Looking up the rest from reference TRBV28 and TRBJ1-4 gives the full variable domain: DVKVTQSSRYLVKRTGEKVFLECVQDMDHENMFWYRQDPGLGLRLIYFSYDVKMKEKGDIPEGYSVSREKKERFSLILESASTNQTSMYLCASNTGGEKLFFGSGTQLSVL.

This chain links TRBV10-3 with TRBJ2-2; maybe TRBD2 (5 bases). CDR1 is ENHRY, CDR2 SYGVKD, per germline. There are 12 residues in the CDR3. Deletions cut 10 bases from V and 4 bases from J, with 10 bases between. CDR3 sequence reads: CATQTSTGELFF. CDR3 nucleotide sequence: TGTGCCACCCAAACTAGCACCGGGGAGCTGTTTTTT.

The rearrangement uses TRBV7-2 and TRBJ2-5, with TRBD2 matching over 9 bases. This CDR3 has 15 residues. The V gene's germline CDR1 is SGHTA and CDR2 FQGNSA. The ends lost 1 base at V and 5 bases at J; junction bases unmatched: 5. CDR3 region: CASSLDGLARETQYF. In nucleotides, the CDR3 is TGTGCCAGCAGCTTAGATGGACTAGCGCGGGAGACCCAGTACTTC.

The chain is built from TRBV30 and TRBJ2-4; tentative D call: TRBD2 (6 bases). V was clipped by 4 bases and J by 0 bases, with 13 bases between them. Germline CDR1 and CDR2: GTSNPN and SVGIG (reference sequence). The CDR3 loop spans 15 amino acids. The CDR3 DNA follows: TGTGCCTGGAATGTTGGGCGGGGAGCCAAAAACATTCAGTACTTC. Its protein product is CAWNVGRGAKNIQYF.

The genes are TRBV30 and TRBJ1-2; D is undetermined. Germline V gene data show CDR1 as GTSNPN and CDR2 as SVGIG (reference sequence). The V end lost 0 bases, the J end lost 1 base, and 6 bases lay between the germline ends. CDR3 size: 13 residues. CDR3 nucleotides: TGTGCCTGGAGTGTACGTGGTAACTATGGCTACACCTTC. This codes for CAWSVRGNYGYTF.

The chain uses TRBV14 and TRBJ1-1, with 7 bases lining up with TRBD1. J gave up 1 base and V 5 bases, and 4 bases lay outside the gene matches. The CDR3 is made up of 14 amino acids. CDR1 is SGHDN, CDR2 FVKESK, per germline. Written as DNA, the CDR3 is TGTGCCAGCAGCTTCTACAGGGGGAACACTGAAGCTTTCTTT. It codes for CASSFYRGNTEAFF.

The chain has TRBV2 and TRBJ1-6; TRBD1 might be the D (5 bases). This CDR3 comprises 14 residues. Trimming removed 3 bases at V and 7 bases at J, with 10 bases between. The V gene's germline CDR1 is SNHLY and CDR2 FYNNEI. CDR3: CASSELRGNSPLHF. The CDR3 DNA sequence: TGTGCCAGCAGTGAGTTGCGGGGCAATTCACCCCTCCACTTT.

CDR3 DNA sequence: TGTGCCATCAGTGAACCCGAAGGTGGGAGAAGCTACACCTTC. It specifies CAISEPEGGRSYTF. The chain is built from TRBV10-3 and TRBJ1-2; D is uncertain. Germline CDR1 and CDR2: ENHRY and SYGVKD. CDR3 length equals 14 residues. Trimming took 3 bases from V and 9 from J, leaving 17 bases between them.

V usage is TRBV5-1 and J usage is TRBJ1-2; 7 bases match TRBD1. J gave up 8 bases and V 0 bases, and 4 bases lay outside the gene matches. Germline CDR1 reads SGHRS; CDR2 reads YFSETQ. The CDR3 has 13 residues. The CDR3 is CASSLDTDRGYTF. In nucleotides, the CDR3 is TGCGCCAGCAGCTTGGACACGGACAGGGGCTACACCTTC. The full variable domain, with the rest looked up from reference TRBV5-1 and TRBJ1-2, is KAGVTQTPRYLIKTRGQQVTLSCSPISGHRSVSWYQQTPGQGLQFLFEYFSETQRNKGNFPGRFSGRQFSNSRSEMNVSTLELGDSALYLCASSLDTDRGYTFGSGTRLTVV.

The chain links TRBV7-9 to TRBJ2-7, with a weak D call TRBD2 (6 bases). Germline CDR1 is SEHNR and CDR2 is FQNEAQ (reference sequence). This CDR3 comprises 14 residues. V lost 2 bases to trimming and J lost 5 bases, with 13 bases between them. CDR3 sequence (DNA): TGTGCCAGCAGCTTAAGCTTAGGAGGGAACGAGCAGTACTTC. It specifies CASSLSLGGNEQYF.

In its sample, this clone was seen a few times. The chain combines TRBV2 with TRBJ2-2, with D perhaps assigned TRBD1 or TRBD2 (6 bases each). This CDR3 comprises 14 residues. Germline V gives CDR1 SNHLY, CDR2 FYNNEI. Trimming took 8 bases from V and 7 from J, leaving 17 bases between them. DNA for the CDR3: TGTGCCAGCGGAGTTTCCCGGGGGCGCGGGGAGCTGTTTTTT. As protein: CASGVSRGRGELFF.

This chain connects TRBV18 to TRBJ1-5, with D hard to call. Looked up from germline, CDR1 is KGHSH and CDR2 is LQKENI. The CDR3 has 14 amino acids. Trimming took 3 bases from V and 3 from J, leaving 9 bases between them. In DNA, the CDR3 is TGTGCCAGCTCACCTTCCGGCCCCAATCAGCCCCAGCATTTT. It yields the protein CASSPSGPNQPQHF.

V is TRBV7-9 and J is TRBJ1-5; D gene uncertain. This CDR3 spans 14 amino acids. Trimming stripped 1 base from V and 3 bases from J, with 7 bases between. CDR1 and CDR2 from the germline V gene are SEHNR and FQNEAQ (reference sequence). CDR3 sequence: CASSLVGNNQPQHF. In nucleotides, the CDR3 is TGTGCCAGCAGCTTAGTAGGCAACAATCAGCCCCAGCATTTT.

V is TRBV5-4 and J is TRBJ1-6; 7 bases align to TRBD1. The germline gives CDR1 SGHNT, CDR2 YYREEE (reference sequence). The CDR3 is 16 amino acids. The J segment lost 7 bases and the V segment lost 5 bases, leaving 12 bases of the junction unmatched. CDR3 DNA: TGTGCCAGCAGTCTAGGGAGGGGGCAGGACAATTCACCCCTCCACTTT. This gives the protein CASSLGRGQDNSPLHF. The full variable domain, rest sourced from reference TRBV5-4 and TRBJ1-6, is ETGVTQSPTHLIKTRGQQVTLRCSSQSGHNTVSWYQQALGQGPQFIFQYYREEENGRGNFPPRFSGLQFPNYSSELNVNALELDDSALYLCASSLGRGQDNSPLHFGNGTRLTVT.

This clone was seen once. V usage is TRBV18 and J usage is TRBJ1-6; TRBD1 agrees at 8 bases. CDR3 length: 18 residues. V shed 0 bases and J 5 bases; nucleotides not matched to a gene: 9. Germline values: CDR1 KGHSH, CDR2 LQKENI. The CDR3 is CASSPPRGQGINNSPLHF. The CDR3 bases are TGTGCCAGCTCACCACCCAGGGGGCAGGGGATTAATAATTCACCCCTCCACTTT.

The chain joins TRBV29-1 to TRBJ1-1; D gene ambiguous. CDR3 size: 13 residues. V lost 4 bases and J lost 2, with 11 bases in between. The germline CDR1 and CDR2 sequences are SQVTM and ANQGSEA. Here the CDR3 reads CSVAARSNTEAFF. The CDR3 nucleotides are TGCAGCGTTGCAGCCAGATCTAACACTGAAGCTTTCTTT.

The rearrangement uses TRBV5-6 and TRBJ2-7; tentative D call: TRBD2 (6 bases). Germline V gives CDR1 SGHDT, CDR2 YYEEEE. V dropped 4 bases and J dropped 9 bases, with 29 bases sitting between them. This CDR3 contains 17 residues. The CDR3 is CASSVGGLLRVLGWQYF. In DNA form, the CDR3 reads TGTGCCAGCAGCGTGGGAGGCCTCCTACGAGTTTTAGGGTGGCAGTACTTC.